The 30 T cell receptor beta chains below all came from one sample that was sequenced in a study of blood T cell repertoires in COVID-19 (dated by TCRdb to the early 2020s). Library method: the immunoSEQ multiplex PCR assay. In its TCRdb copy, this immuneACCESS table keeps in-frame sequences only and misses some clones. Where compared with another copy, unresolved V genes explain less than half of these, and the others have no known cause. This sample holds about 200,000 clones; 70% to 80% were observed only once. The ten largest clones capture about 6.5% of the sample. The material sequenced was peripheral blood. The receptors here all came from a woman in her 40s with COVID-19, enrolled during active disease.

V and J are TRBV2 and TRBJ1-1, with 8 positions matching TRBD1. Germline V gene lookup returns CDR1 SNHLY and CDR2 FYNNEI. J lost 1 base, V lost 6 bases, and 7 bases had no gene match. The CDR3 is 15 amino acids. CDR3 loop: CASSPRGQANTEAFF. As DNA, the CDR3 is TGTGCCAGCAGCCCCCGGGGACAGGCGAACACTGAAGCTTTCTTT.

This rearrangement joins TRBV7-6 to TRBJ1-6; 7 bases are a match to TRBD1. The V and J ends lost 5 bases and 7 bases, in that order; junction bases with no gene match: 2. Germline V gene sequence: CDR1 SGHVS, CDR2 FNYEAQ. The CDR3 has 13 residues. The CDR3 sequence: CASSGTVNSPLHF. CDR3 coding DNA: TGTGCCAGCAGCGGGACAGTGAATTCACCCCTCCACTTT.

This clone was detected only a few times. Other DNA sequences within the sample encode an identical CDR3. This chain connects TRBV12-3 or TRBV12-4 to TRBJ2-5, with 7 bases aligning to TRBD2. This CDR3 comprises 13 residues. After removal of 3 bases from V and 3 bases from J, the junction contained 1 base not matched to a gene. The CDR3 loop is CASSFRGEETQYF. In DNA form, the CDR3 reads TGTGCCAGCAGTTTTCGGGGGGAAGAGACCCAGTACTTC.

The chain has TRBV11-2 and TRBJ2-7; maybe TRBD2 (5 bases). Per germline, CDR1 SGHAT and CDR2 FQNNGV. This CDR3 region has 15 residues. V was clipped by 5 bases and J by 2 bases, with 16 bases between them. This CDR3 is CASSRSGIGTYEQYF. In nucleotides, the CDR3 is TGTGCCAGCAGCCGGTCGGGTATCGGGACCTACGAGCAGTACTTC.

Written as DNA, the CDR3 is TGTGCCAGTACCCCGGGGCAGGGGTCCGGAAGGTTTTTT. As protein: CASTPGQGSGRFF. The chain employs TRBV19 and TRBJ1-4; a weak D match, TRBD1 (6 bases). CDR1 LNHDA and CDR2 SQIVND come from the germline V gene (reference sequence). The CDR3 sequence is 13 residues long. Trimming took 7 bases from V and 16 from J, leaving 22 bases between them.

This chain joins TRBV27 and TRBJ1-5, with 7 bases fitting TRBD1. The junction had 10 bases not matched to a gene; V was cut back by 2 bases and J by 6 bases. There are 16 residues in the CDR3. CDR1 is MNHEY, CDR2 SMNVEV, per germline (reference sequence). The CDR3 is CASSLEAGRGSQPQHF. The CDR3 DNA is TGTGCCAGCAGTTTAGAAGCTGGCAGGGGGAGTCAGCCCCAGCATTTT.

The rearrangement links TRBV4-2 to TRBJ2-5; D might be TRBD1 (5 bases). The CDR3 sequence is 16 residues long. Germline V gene data show CDR1 as LGHNA and CDR2 as YNFKEQ. V was trimmed by 0 bases and J by 1 base, leaving 12 bases between them. The DNA of the CDR3 is TGTGCCAGCAGCCAAGATGGACACTCTATCCAAGAGACCCAGTACTTC. Residues: CASSQDGHSIQETQYF.

V is TRBV19 and J is TRBJ1-2; D is uncertain. V was cut by 5 bases and J by 0 bases, with 10 bases left in between. Germline V gene sequence: CDR1 LNHDA, CDR2 SQIVND (reference sequence). CDR3 size: 14 residues. The CDR3 here is CASSSRAANYGYTF. CDR3 sequence (DNA): TGTGCCAGTAGTTCCCGTGCGGCTAACTATGGCTACACCTTC.

The J gene is TRBJ2-7, the V gene TRBV6-2 or TRBV6-3; D might be TRBD2 (6 bases). The CDR3 has 14 amino acids. With 5 bases removed from V and 1 base from J, the gap between germline ends came to 12 bases. CDR1 and CDR2 (germline): MNHEY, SVGEGT. CDR3 nucleotides: TGTGCCAGCAGTCCACTCGGACTATCCTACGAGCAGTACTTC. Translating it yields CASSPLGLSYEQYF.

V and J are TRBV6-5 and TRBJ1-1, with 11 bases that match TRBD1. The CDR3 consists of 14 residues. The germline V gene has CDR1 MNHEY and CDR2 SVGAGI. The J segment lost 4 bases and the V segment lost 6 bases, leaving 4 bases of the junction unmatched. CDR3 DNA: TGTGCCAGCAGGCCCGGGACAGGGGGCACTGAAGCTTTCTTT. Encoded protein: CASRPGTGGTEAFF.

The chain links TRBV7-9 to TRBJ1-2; TRBD1 matches 8 bases. CDR3 length: 15 amino acids. V gave up 4 bases and J gave up 5 bases; unmatched junction bases: 9. Germline CDR1 is SEHNR and CDR2 is FQNEAQ (reference sequence). The CDR3, as DNA: TGTGCCAGCAGCTCACCGGACAGGGAGAAGTATGGCTACACCTTC. It is translated as CASSSPDREKYGYTF.

The rearrangement joins TRBV5-1 to TRBJ1-1; 9 bases fit TRBD1. The V gene end was trimmed by 4 bases and the J gene end by 7 bases; junction bases not matched to a gene: 8. Germline-derived CDR1 and CDR2 are SGHRS and YFSETQ. CDR3 length: 14 residues. CDR3 sequence reads: CASSLQGADLEAFF. In nucleotides, the CDR3 is TGCGCCAGCAGCCTACAGGGGGCGGACCTTGAAGCTTTCTTT.

This clone was seen only a few times. This chain links TRBV14 with TRBJ2-7; D gene unclear. The germline V gene has CDR1 SGHDN and CDR2 FVKESK. This CDR3 region has 14 residues. Trimming shortened V by 3 bases and J by 0 bases, and 9 bases separated the two germline ends. In DNA, the CDR3 is TGTGCCAGCAGCCAGACTCTCTCCTCCTACGAGCAGTACTTC. As protein: CASSQTLSSYEQYF. Combining the CDR3 with reference TRBV14 and TRBJ2-7 gives the whole variable domain EAGVTQFPSHSVIEKGQTVTLRCDPISGHDNLYWYRRVMGKEIKFLLHFVKESKQDESGMPNNRFLAERTGGTYSTLKVQPAELEDSGVYFCASSQTLSSYEQYFGPGTRLTVT.

This sequence joins TRBV10-3 and TRBJ2-1, with TRBD1 identical over 7 bases. The CDR3 covers 15 residues. Unmatched junction bases numbered 8, after V lost 3 bases and J lost 6 bases. CDR1 and CDR2 (germline): ENHRY, SYGVKD. CDR3 region: CAISDGTGVVNEQFF. The CDR3 DNA reads as TGTGCCATCAGTGACGGTACAGGGGTCGTCAATGAGCAGTTCTTC.

V is TRBV4-2 and J is TRBJ1-1, with a possible D match to TRBD1 (5 bases). Looked up from germline, CDR1 is LGHNA and CDR2 is YNFKEQ. With 4 bases removed from V and 7 bases from J, the gap between germline ends came to 16 bases. This CDR3 is 14 amino acids long. The CDR3 sequence is CASSLGSAGVEAFF. CDR3 coding DNA: TGTGCCAGCAGCCTGGGATCGGCGGGGGTTGAAGCTTTCTTT.

V is TRBV5-1 and J is TRBJ2-7; weak D call: TRBD1 (6 bases). The CDR3 has 14 residues. CDR1 SGHRS and CDR2 YFSETQ come from the germline V gene. The V and J ends lost 4 bases and 2 bases respectively, with 13 bases between them. The CDR3 bases are TGCGCCAGCAGCCCGTCACAGGGAGCCTACGAGCAGTACTTC. It encodes CASSPSQGAYEQYF. The complete variable domain, with remaining parts taken from reference TRBV5-1 and TRBJ2-7, reads KAGVTQTPRYLIKTRGQQVTLSCSPISGHRSVSWYQQTPGQGLQFLFEYFSETQRNKGNFPGRFSGRQFSNSRSEMNVSTLELGDSALYLCASSPSQGAYEQYFGPGTRLTVT.

The chain joins TRBV3-1 (or the pseudogene TRBV3-2) to TRBJ2-1; 7 positions match TRBD1. The CDR3 runs 15 residues. V gave up 3 bases and J gave up 4 bases; unmatched junction bases: 6. Germline CDR1 reads LGHDT; CDR2 reads YNNKEL (reference sequence). The CDR3 region is CASSQGQSPYNEQFF. The CDR3 coding sequence is TGTGCCAGCAGCCAGGGACAGTCCCCTTACAATGAGCAGTTCTTC.

V is TRBV11-2 and J is TRBJ2-5, with TRBD2 as a possible D gene (7 bases). The germline CDR1 and CDR2 sequences are SGHAT and FQNNGV. V was pared by 1 base and J by 5 bases, with 14 bases between. The CDR3 covers 15 residues. Here the CDR3 DNA reads TGTGCCAGCAGCTTAGCCCCCAGGGGAGGGGAGACCCAGTACTTC. Protein sequence: CASSLAPRGGETQYF.

The chain links TRBV5-1 to TRBJ1-1, with D tentatively TRBD1 (6 bases). V was clipped by 3 bases and J by 1 base, with 13 bases between them. Germline V gene data show CDR1 as SGHRS and CDR2 as YFSETQ. This CDR3 is 15 amino acids long. The CDR3 DNA is TGCGCCAGCAGCTCGACAGGACCCGCGAACACTGAAGCTTTCTTT. It codes for CASSSTGPANTEAFF.

The rearrangement joins TRBV19 to TRBJ1-4; D unresolved. The CDR3 is 13 amino acids. Looked up from germline, CDR1 is LNHDA and CDR2 is SQIVND (reference sequence). Trimming left V 5 bases short and J 8 bases short, with 12 bases between. The CDR3 reads CASSGGRGEKLFF. The CDR3 DNA is TGTGCCAGTAGTGGAGGAAGAGGAGAAAAACTGTTTTTT.

This chain joins TRBV14 and TRBJ1-4; TRBD1 matches 8 bases. The junction had 5 bases not matched to a gene; V was cut back by 1 base and J by 4 bases. Per germline, CDR1 SGHDN and CDR2 FVKESK. The CDR3 totals 16 residues. CDR3 bases: TGTGCCAGCAGCCAAGGCGGACAGGGATATAATGAAAAACTGTTTTTT. It is translated as CASSQGGQGYNEKLFF.

The CDR3 spells CASRTDLTGELFF. The CDR3 DNA is TGTGCCAGCAGAACAGACCTGACCGGGGAGCTGTTTTTT. V and J are TRBV2 and TRBJ2-2, with D hard to call. The V end lost 6 bases, the J end lost 5 bases, and 10 bases lay between the germline ends. The V gene's germline CDR1 is SNHLY and CDR2 FYNNEI. The CDR3 loop spans 13 amino acids. Together with reference TRBV2 and TRBJ2-2, the CDR3 gives the full variable domain: EPEVTQTPSHQVTQMGQEVILRCVPISNHLYFYWYRQILGQKVEFLVSFYNNEISEKSEIFDDQFSVERPDGSNFTLKIRSTKLEDSAMYFCASRTDLTGELFFGEGSRLTVL.

The V and J genes are TRBV30 and TRBJ1-1; 8 bases line up with TRBD1. CDR1 is GTSNPN and CDR2 is SVGIG in the germline V gene (reference sequence). The CDR3 spans 15 residues. V dropped 2 bases and J dropped 9; count of bases not matched to a gene: 14. The CDR3 here is CAWSRQGNIALKAFF. The CDR3 bases are TGTGCCTGGAGTAGACAGGGGAATATTGCGCTGAAAGCTTTCTTT.

The rearrangement uses TRBV6-5 and TRBJ1-2; D is perhaps TRBD1 (5 bases). CDR1 and CDR2 from the germline V gene are MNHEY and SVGAGI. CDR3 length: 14 residues. The germline V and J ends were trimmed by 0 bases and 8 bases, with 13 bases remaining between them. The CDR3, as DNA: TGTGCCAGCAGTTACTCCCCACCAGGGTGGGGCTACACCTTC. The encoded protein is CASSYSPPGWGYTF.

The rearrangement joins TRBV18 to TRBJ2-5; 7 bases map to TRBD1. With 6 bases clipped from V and 7 bases from J, the junction kept 11 bases outside the gene matches. The CDR3 sequence is 14 residues long. The germline gives CDR1 KGHSH, CDR2 LQKENI. For the CDR3, the DNA is TGTGCCAGCTCGGACAAGTGGGACAGTGGGACCCAGTACTTC. Amino acids: CASSDKWDSGTQYF.

The V call is TRBV11-2, the J call TRBJ1-3; D is ambiguous. The CDR3 sequence is 15 residues long. Germline V gives CDR1 SGHAT, CDR2 FQNNGV. Trimming pared 4 bases from V and 4 bases from J, leaving 14 bases between. CDR3 in DNA: TGTGCCAGCAGCTCACTAGCACAGAGAGGAAACACCATATATTTT. It specifies CASSSLAQRGNTIYF.

This rearrangement joins TRBV5-5 to TRBJ1-4; perhaps TRBD1 as D (6 bases). This CDR3 is 15 amino acids long. V was cut by 4 bases and J by 4 bases, with 14 bases left in between. Per germline, CDR1 SGHKS and CDR2 YYEKEE (reference sequence). The CDR3: CASSLITGNNEKLFF. For the CDR3, the DNA is TGTGCCAGCAGCCTAATAACAGGGAATAATGAAAAACTGTTTTTT.

The chain combines TRBV19 with TRBJ1-6, with TRBD1 matching 12 bases. V was clipped by 8 bases and J by 8 bases; unmatched bases: 7. The CDR3 covers 15 residues. The V gene's germline CDR1 is LNHDA and CDR2 SQIVND (reference sequence). The CDR3 DNA is TGTGCCAGTTCCCTGGGACAGGGGGCTGATTCACCCCTCCACTTT. Translation: CASSLGQGADSPLHF.

The chain joins TRBV11-1 to TRBJ1-1; the D is unclear. V was trimmed by 2 bases and J by 6 bases, leaving 13 bases between them. The CDR3 spans 14 residues. Germline assignment: CDR1 SGHAT and CDR2 FQDESV (reference sequence). The CDR3 DNA reads as TGTGCCAGCAGCTTAATAAGTCGCCGCGCTGAAGCTTTCTTT. Translated, it gives CASSLISRRAEAFF.

The table lists this clone with a few counts. The V and J genes are TRBV12-3 or TRBV12-4 and TRBJ1-1; 7 bases match TRBD1. V shed 5 bases and J 9 bases; nucleotides not matched to a gene: 6. The CDR3 is 12 amino acids. The CDR3 DNA reads as TGTGCCAGCAGTCATCGGACAGGCCAAGCTTTCTTT. Protein sequence: CASSHRTGQAFF.